A selection of T cell receptor beta chains follows, all from one sample in a study of monozygotic twins with inflammatory bowel disease. Using the 5' RACE reads, TCRdb records one entry per CDR3 protein without DNA. In all, the sample yields 400,000 to 500,000 distinct CDR3 sequences. The source material was blood. The receptors shown here come from a human donor with ulcerative colitis or Crohn's disease, or a healthy co-twin of an affected twin (not recorded which). Each CDR3 is given with its conserved first and last residue.

J	V	CDR3
TRBJ1-6	TRBV20-1	CSALPLAGIGSPLHF
TRBJ2-7	TRBV27	CASTTGGGLVEQYF
TRBJ2-1	TRBV24-1	CATSDFSHNEQFF
TRBJ2-7	TRBV7-9	CASSSRTVGYEQYF
TRBJ2-1	TRBV5-1	CASSPRDSESNEQFF
TRBJ1-1	TRBV5-1	CASTLDTEAFF
TRBJ2-2	TRBV4-3	CASSPLAGGPAGELFF
TRBJ1-4	TRBV4-1	CAGSQAGLAYEKLLF
TRBJ2-2	TRBV27	CASSRVGNTGELFF
TRBJ2-5	TRBV25-1	CASSSPRGLPYF